A single sample is the source of the 5 T cell receptor beta chains below, sequenced in a study of cytomegalovirus exposure and HLA in healthy donors. Some clones are missing from TCRdb's copy, which holds only in-frame ones; the method was immunoSEQ multiplex PCR. Of some 250,000 clones in the sample, roughly 86% were seen once. Sequenced: PBMCs. These receptor sequences come from a woman in her 30s in good health and CMV-seropositive.

This rearrangement joins TRBV5-1 to TRBJ2-3, with a tentative D call TRBD1 (6 bases). Germline loops: CDR1 SGHRS, CDR2 YFSETQ. With 0 bases removed from V and 5 bases from J, the gap between germline ends came to 16 bases. This CDR3 spans 16 amino acids. The CDR3 here is CASSLEGDSGVDTQYF. The CDR3 bases are TGCGCCAGCAGCTTGGAGGGAGACTCAGGGGTAGATACGCAGTATTTT.

The V and J genes are TRBV5-1 and TRBJ1-4, with 10 positions matching TRBD1. The CDR3 has 14 residues. Looked up from germline, CDR1 is SGHRS and CDR2 is YFSETQ. V was pared by 4 bases and J by 8 bases, with 5 bases of the junction left unmatched. CDR3 in DNA: TGCGCCAGCAGCCTCGGGACAGGGGAGGAAAAACTGTTTTTT. Translated: CASSLGTGEEKLFF.

The V and J genes are TRBV4-1 and TRBJ1-1; 10 positions match TRBD1. V lost 2 bases and J lost 0; bases outside the gene matches: 12. This CDR3 comprises 19 residues. Germline-derived CDR1 and CDR2 are MGHRA and YSYEKL. The CDR3 sequence is CASSQTMGQGTSMNTEAFF. CDR3 nucleotides: TGCGCCAGCAGCCAAACCATGGGACAGGGGACATCCATGAACACTGAAGCTTTCTTT.

This clone has just one count. The chain recombines TRBV5-5 with TRBJ2-7, with D hard to call. The CDR3 extends over 13 amino acids. Trimming cost V 1 base and J 3 bases, with 8 bases left between them. CDR1 is SGHKS and CDR2 is YYEKEE in the germline V gene (reference sequence). CDR3 loop: CASSLSQDYEQYF. CDR3 nucleotide sequence: TGTGCCAGCAGCTTGTCTCAGGACTACGAGCAGTACTTC.

The V call is TRBV7-2, the J call TRBJ2-1; 10 bases agree with TRBD2. Germline trimming cut 5 bases from V and 4 bases from J; bases unmatched to any gene: 5. This CDR3 comprises 15 residues. Germline-derived CDR1 and CDR2 are SGHTA and FQGNSA. CDR3 sequence reads: CASSVTSGDYNEQFF. The CDR3 nucleotides read TGTGCCAGCAGCGTCACTAGCGGGGATTACAATGAGCAGTTCTTC.